The clone carrying this T cell receptor (beta chain) showed up just a few times. What it binds is not known. This specimen belongs to a study of beta chain features in type 1 diabetes. Points from the study as a whole: More deletions and fewer insertions at VDJ junctions were found in patients with type 1 diabetes.

V dropped 2 bases and J dropped 9 bases, with 14 bases sitting between them. Germline values: CDR1 GTSNPN, CDR2 SVGIG (reference sequence). CDR3 length equals 14 residues. Investigators reverse transcribed all isolated RNA, so they sequenced expressed TCRB transcripts. The assay was immunoSEQ multiplex PCR, and TCRdb's table has in-frame clones only and misses some. Of under 400,000 clones listed, roughly an eighth are singletons. This TCR was recovered from a man aged 18 to 29 in good health. Material: naive CD4+ T cells from blood. The chain recombines TRBV30 with TRBJ1-6; D is possibly TRBD1 (5 bases). CDR3 loop: CAWSPTTVGSPLHF. The CDR3, as DNA: TGTGCCTGGAGTCCTACGACAGTAGGTTCACCCCTCCACTTT.